The 19 T cell receptor beta chains below all came from one sample that was sequenced in a study of cytomegalovirus exposure and HLA in healthy donors. In the PCR, 60 Vbeta and 13 Jbeta primers were used. Measured with immunoSEQ multiplex PCR; TCRdb has only the in-frame clones, and not every one. The sample consists of about 59,000 clones, just under 85% of them appearing once. What was sequenced was PBMCs. Receptors were obtained from a man aged 40-49 years in good health and CMV-seronegative.

Only one count was recorded for this clone. The V call is TRBV29-1, the J call TRBJ2-1; 11 bases agree with TRBD1. This CDR3 is built from 15 residues. V shed 2 bases, J shed 7 bases, and the junction held 7 bases outside the gene matches. In germline, CDR1 is SQVTM, CDR2 ANQGSEA. CDR3: CSVELGDRGLNEQFF. The CDR3 DNA reads as TGCAGCGTTGAACTGGGGGACAGGGGGTTAAATGAGCAGTTCTTC.

The chain employs TRBV19 and TRBJ2-2; 7 bases align to TRBD1. Germline CDR1 reads LNHDA; CDR2 reads SQIVND (reference sequence). The ends lost 5 bases at V and 1 base at J; junction bases unmatched: 10. There are 17 residues in the CDR3. Written as DNA, the CDR3 is TGTGCCAGTAGTGGGATCTCGGGGACAGTGAACACCGGGGAGCTGTTTTTT. This sequence encodes CASSGISGTVNTGELFF.

The rearrangement uses TRBV5-4 and TRBJ1-2, with 7 bases lining up with TRBD1. J lost 2 bases, V lost 4 bases, and 8 bases had no gene match. The CDR3 is 15 residues long. CDR1 SGHNT and CDR2 YYREEE come from the germline V gene (reference sequence). This CDR3 is CASSARQGGNYGYTF. CDR3 DNA: TGTGCCAGCAGCGCGCGACAGGGCGGGAACTATGGCTACACCTTC.

The chain couples TRBV18 to TRBJ1-2; perhaps TRBD1 as D (6 bases). CDR3 length: 14 amino acids. The germline V gene has CDR1 KGHSH and CDR2 LQKENI. The V end lost 4 bases, the J end lost 3 bases, and 12 bases lay between the germline ends. CDR3 coding DNA: TGTGCCAGCTCACTAAACAAGGGGGACTATGGCTACACCTTC. Its protein is CASSLNKGDYGYTF.

The chain combines TRBV6-5 with TRBJ2-7, with a weak D call TRBD1 (5 bases). CDR1 is MNHEY and CDR2 is SVGAGI in the germline V gene. V was shortened by 5 bases and J by 2 bases, with 13 bases between the two germline ends. CDR3 size: 14 residues. Here the CDR3 reads CASSHKVGAYEQYV. CDR3 in DNA: TGTGCCAGCAGTCACAAGGTAGGGGCCTACGAGCAGTACGTC.

The table lists this clone with a few counts. The rearrangement links TRBV6-6 to TRBJ1-2; 8 nucleotides match TRBD1. There are 13 residues in the CDR3. V gave up 6 bases and J gave up 4 bases; unmatched junction bases: 4. Germline-derived CDR1 and CDR2 are MNHNY and SVGAGI (reference sequence). CDR3 residues: CASSRTGGYGYTF. The CDR3 nucleotides are TGTGCCAGCAGCCGCACAGGGGGCTATGGCTACACCTTC.

V gene TRBV5-4 combines with J gene TRBJ2-7, with D perhaps TRBD2 (6 bases). This CDR3 has 13 amino acids. Germline CDR1 SGHNT, CDR2 YYREEE (reference sequence). Trimming cost V 4 bases and J 3 bases, with 11 bases left between them. The CDR3, as DNA: TGTGCCAGCAGCACGGGACTCAACTACGAGCAGTACGTC. Translating gives CASSTGLNYEQYV.

The chain carries TRBV7-6 and TRBJ1-2; TRBD1 matches at 9 bases. This CDR3 comprises 15 residues. Looked up from germline, CDR1 is SGHVS and CDR2 is FNYEAQ. J was trimmed by 2 bases and V by 4 bases; bases with no gene match: 5. CDR3 nucleotide sequence: TGTGCCAGCAGCTCCTCGGGGACAGGGAACTATGGCTACACCTTC. It is translated as CASSSSGTGNYGYTF.

The V gene is TRBV6-6, the J gene TRBJ1-2; D perhaps matches TRBD1 (6 bases). In germline, CDR1 is MNHNY, CDR2 SVGAGI (reference sequence). The V gene lost 3 bases and the J gene lost 3 bases, with 8 bases spanning the gap. This CDR3 is 13 amino acids long. The DNA of the CDR3 is TGTGCCAGCAGTTATTCAGGGGACTATGGCTACACCTTC. This gives the protein CASSYSGDYGYTF.

The J gene is TRBJ2-7, the V gene TRBV10-1, with 10 bases lining up with TRBD2. CDR1 and CDR2 (germline): WNHNN, SYGVQD (reference sequence). V shed 0 bases and J 6 bases; nucleotides not matched to a gene: 5. The CDR3 sequence is 15 residues long. The CDR3 sequence is CASSESTGLASEQYF. CDR3 coding DNA: TGCGCCAGCAGTGAGTCGACGGGACTAGCGAGCGAGCAGTACTTC.

The V and J genes are TRBV28 and TRBJ1-6; a weak D match, TRBD1 (6 bases). The V and J ends lost 6 bases and 4 bases respectively, with 7 bases between them. The CDR3 is 13 residues long. CDR1 MDHEN and CDR2 SYDVKM come from the germline V gene. The CDR3 region is CASRGTYNSPLHF. CDR3 bases: TGTGCCAGCAGGGGGACATATAATTCACCCCTCCACTTT.

The chain links TRBV6-6 to TRBJ1-1; D is perhaps TRBD1 (6 bases). This CDR3 is 14 amino acids long. Trimming cost V 5 bases and J 4 bases, with 14 bases left between them. Germline assignment: CDR1 MNHNY and CDR2 SVGAGI (reference sequence). The CDR3 reads CASSTETGPTEAFF. DNA of the CDR3: TGTGCCAGCAGTACGGAAACAGGGCCCACTGAAGCTTTCTTT.

The gene calls are TRBV5-4 and TRBJ2-1; 9 bases are shared with TRBD2. This CDR3 contains 16 residues. CDR1 SGHNT and CDR2 YYREEE come from the germline V gene (reference sequence). Trimming took 0 bases from V and 6 from J; bases not matched to a gene: 7. CDR3 protein: CASSLEASGGRNEQFF. The CDR3 DNA is TGTGCCAGCAGCTTGGAAGCGAGCGGGGGGCGCAATGAGCAGTTCTTC.

This clone was counted once. J is TRBJ1-2 and V is TRBV30; 12 bases line up with TRBD1. The trim removed 1 base at V and 4 bases at J, leaving 13 bases unmatched. The CDR3 runs to 18 residues. CDR1 and CDR2 (germline): GTSNPN, SVGIG (reference sequence). CDR3 bases: TGTGCCTGGAGTGCGATTCTCGGGACAGGGGGCGCTGGCTATGGCTACACCTTC. Translated, it gives CAWSAILGTGGAGYGYTF.

CDR3 in amino acids: CAWRTGIGYNEQFF. The CDR3 DNA sequence: TGTGCCTGGAGAACAGGGATCGGCTACAATGAGCAGTTCTTC. V is TRBV30 and J is TRBJ2-1, with a tentative D call TRBD1 (6 bases). Germline CDR1 is GTSNPN and CDR2 is SVGIG (reference sequence). V was cut by 3 bases and J by 3 bases, with 12 bases left in between. This CDR3 spans 14 amino acids.

The V and J genes are TRBV2 and TRBJ2-7, with D possibly being TRBD1 (5 bases). V shed 8 bases and J shed 2 bases, with 16 bases lying between them. The CDR3 extends over 14 amino acids. The germline CDR1 and CDR2 sequences are SNHLY and FYNNEI. In DNA, the CDR3 is TGTGCCAGCTCTTGGACAAAGGGTCCCTACGAGCAGTACGTC. Protein sequence: CASSWTKGPYEQYV.

The table lists this clone with a count of one. The chain links TRBV25-1 to TRBJ1-4; maybe TRBD1 (5 bases). CDR3 size: 15 residues. Germline-derived CDR1 and CDR2 are MGHDK and SYGVNS. V shed 4 bases and J shed 0 bases, with 9 bases lying between them. The CDR3 reads CASSVQGATNEKLFF. In nucleotides, the CDR3 is TGTGCCAGCAGTGTGCAGGGTGCAACTAATGAAAAACTGTTTTTT.

In this sample, this clone turned up once. CDR3 sequence: CASSKGRRAGGGHEQYF. CDR3 DNA sequence: TGCGCCAGCAGCAAGGGCCGGAGGGCAGGGGGCGGCCACGAGCAGTACTTC. The V call is TRBV5-1, the J call TRBJ2-7, with 8 positions matching TRBD1. The CDR3 runs 17 residues. With 4 bases clipped from V and 5 bases from J, the junction kept 17 bases outside the gene matches. The germline V gene encodes CDR1 SGHRS and CDR2 YFSETQ.

The rearrangement uses TRBV30 and TRBJ1-6; no clear D gene. The CDR3 has 16 amino acids. From germline, CDR1 is GTSNPN and CDR2 SVGIG (reference sequence). Trimming pared 0 bases from V and 0 bases from J, leaving 9 bases between. This CDR3 is CAWSVIGSSYNSPLHF. As DNA, the CDR3 is TGTGCCTGGAGTGTAATCGGGAGCTCCTATAATTCACCCCTCCACTTT.